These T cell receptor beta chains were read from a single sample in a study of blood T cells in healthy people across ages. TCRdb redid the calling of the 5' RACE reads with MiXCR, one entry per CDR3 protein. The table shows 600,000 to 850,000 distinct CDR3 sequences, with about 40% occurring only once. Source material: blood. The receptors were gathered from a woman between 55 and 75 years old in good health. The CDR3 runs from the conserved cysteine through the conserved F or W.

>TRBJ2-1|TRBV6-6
CASSYGENNEQFF
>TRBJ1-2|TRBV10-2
CASSEVGDNNYGYTF
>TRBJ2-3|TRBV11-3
CASSQGLGTDTQYF
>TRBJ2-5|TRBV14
CASSQALAGGETQYF
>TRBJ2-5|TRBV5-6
CASSFPNRGETQYF
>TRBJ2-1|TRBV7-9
CASSPGQGNNEQFF
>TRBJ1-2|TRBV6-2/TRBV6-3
CANSYSSKELLLYGYAF
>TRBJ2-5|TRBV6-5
CASTKGWGRETQYF
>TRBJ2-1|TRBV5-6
CASSLVTSGYQNEQFF
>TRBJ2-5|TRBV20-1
CSAFSNEQYF
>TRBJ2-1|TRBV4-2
CASSQDGVEQFF
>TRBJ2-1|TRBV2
CASSPDGSSYNEQFF
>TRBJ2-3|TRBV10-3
CAISVRDSSTDTQYF
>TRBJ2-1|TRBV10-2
CASSEIPGYSGKDNEQFF
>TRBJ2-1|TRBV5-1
CASSSAGTSADNEQFF
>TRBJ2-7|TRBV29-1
CSVERVAGKGPLNEQYF
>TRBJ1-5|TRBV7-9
CASSPSLAPDQPQHF
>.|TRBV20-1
CSAHRPQATYEQYF
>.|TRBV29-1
CSGGSGRDCEQYF
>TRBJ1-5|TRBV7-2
CASSPQTDQPQHF
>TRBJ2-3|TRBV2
CASRVRVTDTQYF
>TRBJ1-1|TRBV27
CACREIAAGMNTEAFF
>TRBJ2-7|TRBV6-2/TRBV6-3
CAIGTGVTYEQYF
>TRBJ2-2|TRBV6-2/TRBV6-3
CASSYVGPNTGELFF
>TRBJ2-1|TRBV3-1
CASRGLAGVGHNEQFF
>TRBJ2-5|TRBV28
CASSPSTRETQYF
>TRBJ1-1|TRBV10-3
CAISEPDGPWTFF
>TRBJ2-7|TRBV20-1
CSGSDRVSYEQYF
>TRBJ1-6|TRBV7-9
CASGSSNSPLHF
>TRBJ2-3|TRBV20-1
CSASPNPGLAERLSTDTQYF
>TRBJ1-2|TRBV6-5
CASRRDKNYGYTF
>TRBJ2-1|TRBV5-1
CASSTSGGHSYNERFF
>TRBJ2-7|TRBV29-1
CSVEKSGTDYEQYF
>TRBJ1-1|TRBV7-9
CASSQIGTDSNTEAFF
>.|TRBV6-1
CASRPTSGPNHEQYF
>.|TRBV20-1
CSARGREDYEQYF
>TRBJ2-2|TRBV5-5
CASSGTSENTGELFF
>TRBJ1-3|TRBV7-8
CASSLAATGPGSGNTIYF
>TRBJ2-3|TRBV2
CANKPGQLTDTQYF
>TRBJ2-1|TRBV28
CASGEIAGGPYNEQFF
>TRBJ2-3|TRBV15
CATSRETGYTQYF
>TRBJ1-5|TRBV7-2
CASSLAPGLIDQPQHF
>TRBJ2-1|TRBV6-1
CASSEQGTNSYNEQFF
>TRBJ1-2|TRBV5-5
CASSPGQMQSYGYTF
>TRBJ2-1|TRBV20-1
CSVPPGGEQFF
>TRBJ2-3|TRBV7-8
CASSSRLAGGPFFTDTQYF